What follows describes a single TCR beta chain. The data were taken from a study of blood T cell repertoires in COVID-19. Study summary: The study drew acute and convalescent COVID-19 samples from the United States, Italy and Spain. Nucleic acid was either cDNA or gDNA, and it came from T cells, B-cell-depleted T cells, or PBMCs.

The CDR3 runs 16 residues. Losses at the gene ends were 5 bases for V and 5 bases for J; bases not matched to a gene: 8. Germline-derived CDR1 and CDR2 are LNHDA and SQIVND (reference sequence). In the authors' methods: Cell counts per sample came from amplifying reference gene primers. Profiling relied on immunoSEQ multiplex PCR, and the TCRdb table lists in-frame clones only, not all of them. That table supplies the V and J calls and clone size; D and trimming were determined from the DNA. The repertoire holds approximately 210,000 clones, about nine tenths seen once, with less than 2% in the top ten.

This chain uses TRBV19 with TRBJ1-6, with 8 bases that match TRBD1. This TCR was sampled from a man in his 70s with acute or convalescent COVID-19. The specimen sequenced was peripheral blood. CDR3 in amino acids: CASSPRTGSNNSPLHF. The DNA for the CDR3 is TGTGCCAGTAGTCCCCGGACAGGGTCTAATAATTCACCCCTCCACTTT.